There are a few counts of the clone carrying this TCR beta chain. This sample is drawn from a study of HIV-infected patients and healthy controls. Via MiXCR, TCRdb re-called the 5' RACE reads, giving one row per CDR3 protein. The repertoire holds around 64,000 distinct CDR3 sequences, with roughly a sixth as singletons. The TCR originated in a human donor in good health. The sequencing input was CD4+ T cells from blood.

CDR3 sequence reads: CASSLSGLRTDTQYF. The CDR3 DNA follows: TGTGCCAGCAGTTTATCAGGCCTACGCACAGATACGCAGTATTTT. J is TRBJ2-3 and V is TRBV27; D uncertain. Trimming left V 0 bases short and J 1 base short, with 8 bases between. The CDR3 consists of 15 residues. Germline lookup yields CDR1 MNHEY and CDR2 SMNVEV (reference sequence).